Each of the 13 T cell receptor beta chains below was sequenced from the same sample in a study of OX40 agonist ivuxolimab in advanced cancers. Some clones are missing from TCRdb's copy, which holds only in-frame ones; the method was immunoSEQ multiplex PCR. Of some 100,000 clones in the sample, 90% were seen once. The specimen comprised CD4+ or CD8+ T cells sorted from blood, sampled in a trial of the OX40 agonist ivuxolimab. These receptors originate from an adult with an advanced solid tumor such as melanoma, head and neck, liver or kidney cancer.

The chain carries TRBV18 and TRBJ2-3; TRBD2 agrees at 10 bases. Trimming cost V 3 bases and J 5 bases; bases outside gene matches: 11. This CDR3 contains 17 residues. From germline, CDR1 is KGHSH and CDR2 LQKENI. CDR3 sequence: CASSPRTSGISLDTQYF. The CDR3 nucleotides are TGTGCCAGCTCACCGCGAACTAGCGGGATTTCATTAGATACGCAGTATTTT.

The DNA of the CDR3 is TGTGCCAGCAGCCCCCTTTCAGGGGGGCTAAGGTATGGCTACACCTTC. This sequence encodes CASSPLSGGLRYGYTF. The V gene is TRBV7-6, the J gene TRBJ1-2; 7 bases map to TRBD1. J gave up 5 bases and V 5 bases, and 14 bases lay outside the gene matches. The CDR3 is 16 residues long. CDR1 and CDR2 from the germline V gene are SGHVS and FNYEAQ.

J is TRBJ2-7 and V is TRBV9; D gene uncertain. In germline, CDR1 is SGDLS, CDR2 YYNGEE. The germline V and J ends were trimmed by 0 bases and 6 bases, with 10 bases remaining between them. The CDR3 covers 13 residues. CDR3 in DNA: TGTGCCAGCAGCGTAGGTCCCAAAGTCGAGCAGTACTTC. Its protein product is CASSVGPKVEQYF. The full variable domain, in which reference TRBV9 and TRBJ2-7 provide the parts outside the CDR3, is DSGVTQTPKHLITATGQRVTLRCSPRSGDLSVYWYQQSLDQGLQFLIQYYNGEERAKGNILERFSAQQFPDLHSELNLSSLELGDSALYFCASSVGPKVEQYFGPGTRLTVT.

The rearrangement joins TRBV7-8 to TRBJ1-2; TRBD1 might be the D (6 bases). From germline, CDR1 is SGHVS and CDR2 FQNEAQ. This CDR3 is 13 amino acids long. Trimming left V 3 bases short and J 8 bases short, with 13 bases between. The CDR3 coding sequence is TGTGCCAGCAGCTTTGAGGGGGTACTCGGCTACACCTTC. This sequence encodes CASSFEGVLGYTF.

The gene calls are TRBV7-6 and TRBJ2-3; 9 bases map to TRBD1. The CDR3 loop spans 14 amino acids. The J segment lost 8 bases and the V segment lost 4 bases, leaving 7 bases of the junction unmatched. Germline CDR1 SGHVS, CDR2 FNYEAQ. The DNA of the CDR3 is TGTGCCAGCAGCTCGGGACAGGGAGGTGGTACGCAGTATTTT. As protein: CASSSGQGGGTQYF.

The chain employs TRBV6-1 and TRBJ1-5; D may be TRBD1 (6 bases). This CDR3 spans 14 amino acids. V was shortened by 4 bases and J by 5 bases, with 12 bases between the two germline ends. Per the germline V gene, CDR1 is MNHNS and CDR2 is SASEGT. CDR3 in amino acids: CASSGLGGDQPQHF. The CDR3 region has the DNA TGTGCCAGCAGTGGGTTAGGGGGGGATCAGCCCCAGCATTTT.

This chain joins TRBV6-5 and TRBJ1-5; the match to TRBD1 covers 8 bases. From germline, CDR1 is MNHEY and CDR2 SVGAGI. There are 13 residues in the CDR3. With V trimmed by 6 bases and J by 3 bases, 1 base remained unmatched. The CDR3 region has the DNA TGTGCCAGCAGACAGGGGGACAATCAGCCCCAGCATTTT. This codes for CASRQGDNQPQHF.

The chain couples TRBV7-2 to TRBJ2-7, with 7 bases that match TRBD2. This CDR3 has 15 amino acids. Unmatched junction bases numbered 10, after V lost 5 bases and J lost 3 bases. The germline gives CDR1 SGHTA, CDR2 FQGNSA. This chain's CDR3 is CASSGGGLHSYEQYF. For the CDR3, the DNA is TGTGCCAGCAGCGGGGGAGGGCTGCACAGCTACGAGCAGTACTTC.

The chain uses TRBV4-2 and TRBJ1-6, with a possible D match to TRBD1 (6 bases). The CDR3 totals 17 residues. Trimming removed 0 bases at V and 11 bases at J, with 20 bases between. The germline CDR1 and CDR2 sequences are LGHNA and YNFKEQ. CDR3 in DNA: TGTGCCAGCAGCCAAGAACATCGAGGGATAGGGGGTCCACCCCTCCACTTT. It yields the protein CASSQEHRGIGGPPLHF.

For the CDR3, the DNA is TGTGCCAGTAGTAACCCCGGGACTCTGAAAGAGACCCAGTACTTC. As protein: CASSNPGTLKETQYF. This chain joins TRBV19 and TRBJ2-5, with D possibly being TRBD2 (6 bases). Germline V gives CDR1 LNHDA, CDR2 SQIVND (reference sequence). V was cut by 4 bases and J by 3 bases, with 15 bases left in between. The CDR3 runs to 15 residues.

The chain employs TRBV7-3 and TRBJ2-5; D unresolved. Trimming left V 3 bases short and J 5 bases short, with 10 bases between. The length of the CDR3 is 13 residues. The germline V gene encodes CDR1 SGHTA and CDR2 FQGTGA. This CDR3 reads CASSFGSRETQYF. As DNA, the CDR3 is TGTGCCAGCAGCTTTGGTTCTCGGGAGACCCAGTACTTC.

The J gene is TRBJ2-1, the V gene TRBV10-3, with TRBD1 as a possible D gene (6 bases). V gave up 4 bases and J gave up 5 bases, with 12 bases separating them. The CDR3 contains 14 residues. Germline values: CDR1 ENHRY, CDR2 SYGVKD. CDR3 region: CAISGRTADNEQFF. The CDR3 DNA reads TGTGCCATCAGTGGGAGGACAGCGGACAATGAGCAGTTCTTC.

The V gene is TRBV5-1, the J gene TRBJ1-3; 8 nucleotides line up with TRBD1. CDR1 is SGHRS and CDR2 is YFSETQ in the germline V gene. This CDR3 is built from 17 residues. V trimming: 2 bases; J trimming: 4 bases; junction bases outside the gene matches: 11. The CDR3 region has the DNA TGCGCCAGCAGCTTATGGACAGGGCCAATGGGAGGAAACACCATATATTTT. Translating gives CASSLWTGPMGGNTIYF.